This TCR beta chain emerged from a study of CD8 T cells in ankylosing spondylitis. Study-wide points: Within ankylosing spondylitis blood, a TCR beta motif made up of eight highly homologous variants appeared to be characteristic. Disease-linked clones were CD8+ and relatively rare in peripheral blood. In ankylosing spondylitis patients, matched synovial fluid reportedly showed significant enrichment of disease-linked clones.

This clonotype was seen a handful of times. Its antigen is currently unknown. Preparation of TCR beta libraries was done by quantitative 5'-RACE with molecular barcodes. TCRdb reprocessed the 5' RACE reads with MiXCR, giving one entry per CDR3 protein. Among some 800,000 distinct CDR3 sequences, about 11% were seen once, and the ten largest hold less than 0.65%. The CDR3 has 15 amino acids. Deletions cut 3 bases from V and 2 bases from J, with 12 bases between. Germline V gives CDR1 WSHSY, CDR2 SAAADI. The TCR was taken from a male donor with ankylosing spondylitis. The genes are TRBV10-2 and TRBJ2-3, with D maybe TRBD2 (5 bases). Input material: blood, either unsorted or a sorted T cell fraction (not recorded which). CDR3 coding DNA: TGCGCCAGCAGTGATATTGCGGGCACCACAGATACGCAGTATTTT. Translated: CASSDIAGTTDTQYF.